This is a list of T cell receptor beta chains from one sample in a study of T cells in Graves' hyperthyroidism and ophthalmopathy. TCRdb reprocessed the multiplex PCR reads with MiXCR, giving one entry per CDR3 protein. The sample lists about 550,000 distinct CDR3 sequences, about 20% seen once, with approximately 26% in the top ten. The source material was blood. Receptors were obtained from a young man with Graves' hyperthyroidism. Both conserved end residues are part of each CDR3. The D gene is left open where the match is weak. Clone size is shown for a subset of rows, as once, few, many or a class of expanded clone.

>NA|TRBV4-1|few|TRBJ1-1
CASSPTAGRENTEAFF
TGCGCCAGCAGCCCAACTGCAGGGAGGGAAAATACTGAAGCTTTCTTT
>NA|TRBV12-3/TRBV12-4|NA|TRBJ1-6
CASKDGLSYNSPLHF
TGTGCCTCCAAAGACGGGCTCTCCTATAATTCACCCCTCCACTTT
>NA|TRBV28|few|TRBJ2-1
CASSLSAGPSYNEQFF
TGTGCCAGCAGTTTAAGTGCGGGGCCCTCCTACAATGAGCAGTTCTTC
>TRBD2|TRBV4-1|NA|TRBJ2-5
CASSLKSGGAFQETQYF
TGCGCCAGCAGCCTAAAAAGCGGGGGGGCCTTTCAAGAGACCCAGTACTTC
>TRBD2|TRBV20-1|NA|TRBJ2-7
CSAKVAGAYEQYF
TGCAGTGCTAAGGTAGCGGGTGCCTACGAGCAGTACTTC
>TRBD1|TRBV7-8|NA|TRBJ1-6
CASSTPGTGNSPLHF
TGTGCCAGCAGCACCCCGGGGACAGGGAATTCACCCCTCCACTTT
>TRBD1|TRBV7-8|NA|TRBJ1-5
CASSYGQVQPQHF
TGTGCCAGCAGCTATGGACAGGTTCAGCCCCAGCATTTT
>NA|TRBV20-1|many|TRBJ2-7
CSARGSGAYEQYF
TGCAGTGCTAGAGGCTCAGGTGCCTACGAGCAGTACTTC
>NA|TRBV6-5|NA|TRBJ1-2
CASSYVDGYGYTF
TGTGCCAGCAGTTACGTGGACGGCTATGGCTACACCTTC
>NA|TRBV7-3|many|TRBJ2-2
CASSQTGELFF
TGTGCCAGCAGTCAGACCGGGGAGCTGTTTTTT
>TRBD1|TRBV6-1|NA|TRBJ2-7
CASSRQGPESEQYF
TGTGCCAGCAGTCGACAGGGGCCCGAGTCCGAGCAGTACTTC
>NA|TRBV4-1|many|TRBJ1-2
CASSQAPGVLNYGYTF
TGCGCCAGCAGCCAAGCCCCAGGAGTCCTTAACTATGGCTACACCTTC
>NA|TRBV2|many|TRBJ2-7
CASSKTGPTSKYF
TGTGCCAGCAGCAAGACAGGACCTACGAGCAAGTACTTC
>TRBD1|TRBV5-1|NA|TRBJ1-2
CASSLSDRANGYTF
TGCGCCAGCAGCTTGTCCGACAGGGCTAACGGCTACACCTTC
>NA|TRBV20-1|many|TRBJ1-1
CSRFYGQGTEAFF
TGCAGTCGCTTCTACGGGCAAGGCACTGAAGCTTTCTTT
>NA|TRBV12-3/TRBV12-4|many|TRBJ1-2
CASSPPGNGYTF
TGTGCCAGCAGTCCCCCAGGGAATGGCTACACCTTC
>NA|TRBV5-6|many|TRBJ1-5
CASSFGDTQPQHF
TGTGCCAGCAGCTTCGGTGACACTCAGCCCCAGCATTTT
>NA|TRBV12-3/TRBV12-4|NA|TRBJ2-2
CASRHGTGGLFF
TGTGCCAGCAGGCACGGGACCGGGGGGCTGTTTTTT
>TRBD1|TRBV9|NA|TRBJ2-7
CASSKEGQGGEQYF
TGTGCCAGCAGCAAAGAAGGACAGGGAGGAGAGCAGTACTTC
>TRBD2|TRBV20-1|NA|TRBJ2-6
CSTAGESSGANVLTF
TGCAGTACGGCGGGAGAGAGCTCTGGGGCCAACGTCCTGACTTTC
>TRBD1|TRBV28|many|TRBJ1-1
CASCPPPTGGTEAFF
TGTGCCAGCTGCCCCCCCCCGACAGGGGGCACTGAAGCTTTCTTT
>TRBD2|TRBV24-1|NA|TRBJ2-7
CATSDAGAKTNYEQYF
TGTGCCACCAGTGATGCGGGAGCAAAAACAAACTACGAGCAGTACTTC
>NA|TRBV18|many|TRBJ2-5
CASSPPGRQGEETQYF
TGTGCCAGCTCACCACCGGGGAGGCAGGGCGAAGAGACCCAGTACTTC
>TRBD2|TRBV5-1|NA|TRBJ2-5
CASSPEPSGQETQYF
TGCGCCAGCAGCCCGGAACCTAGCGGCCAAGAGACCCAGTACTTC
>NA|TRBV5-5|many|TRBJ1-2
CASSLAWGDKDGSYTF
TGTGCCAGCAGCTTGGCCTGGGGGGACAAGGATGGAAGCTACACCTTC
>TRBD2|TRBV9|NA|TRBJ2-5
CASSPVGTSGFETQYF
TGTGCCAGCAGCCCAGTAGGGACTAGCGGGTTTGAGACCCAGTACTTC
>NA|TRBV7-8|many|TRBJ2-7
CASSPARARTYEQYF
TGTGCCAGCAGCCCGGCGCGGGCGCGGACCTACGAGCAGTACTTC
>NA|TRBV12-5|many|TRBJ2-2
CASAKDYTGELFF
TGTGCTAGTGCCAAAGACTACACCGGGGAGCTGTTTTTT
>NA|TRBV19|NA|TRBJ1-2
CASSMLDTLYGYTF
TGTGCCAGTAGTATGCTGGACACCCTCTATGGCTACACCTTC
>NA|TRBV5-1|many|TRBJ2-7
CASSLAPGAGIYEQYF
TGCGCCAGCAGCTTGGCCCCGGGGGCGGGTATCTACGAGCAGTACTTC
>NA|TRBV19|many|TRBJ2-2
CASSRHQNTGELFF
TGTGCCAGTAGTAGGCACCAAAACACCGGGGAGCTGTTTTTT
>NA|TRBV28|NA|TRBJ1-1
CASTEGLEAFF
TGTGCCAGCACCGAGGGCCTTGAAGCTTTCTTT
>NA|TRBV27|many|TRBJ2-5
CASSLGAGGETQYF
TGTGCCAGCAGTTTAGGGGCAGGCGGGGAGACCCAGTACTTC
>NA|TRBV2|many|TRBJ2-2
CASTLSRRAGELFF
TGTGCCAGCACTCTGTCCAGGCGCGCCGGGGAGCTGTTTTTT
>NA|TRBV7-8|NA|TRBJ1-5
CASSPGDLYGQPQHF
TGTGCCAGCAGCCCCGGGGACCTCTACGGTCAGCCCCAGCATTTT
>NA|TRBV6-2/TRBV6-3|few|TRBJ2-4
CASSYPPGQAKNIKYF
TGTGCCAGCAGTTACCCTCCCGGTCAAGCCAAAAACATTAAGTACTTC
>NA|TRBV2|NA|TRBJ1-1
CASSEGAMNTEAFF
TGTGCCAGCAGTGAAGGGGCTATGAACACTGAAGCTTTCTTT
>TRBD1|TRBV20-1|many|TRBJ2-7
CSAREGDSFSYEQYF
TGCAGTGCTAGAGAGGGGGACAGCTTCTCCTACGAGCAGTACTTC
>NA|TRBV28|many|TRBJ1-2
CASSLARPAGDYGYTF
TGTGCCAGCAGTTTGGCGCGGCCGGCGGGCGACTATGGCTACACCTTC
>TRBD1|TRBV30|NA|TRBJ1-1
CAWDRGQNTEAFF
TGTGCCTGGGACAGGGGGCAGAACACTGAAGCTTTCTTT
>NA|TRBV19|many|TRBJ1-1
CASSPETGRGEAFF
TGTGCCAGTAGCCCCGAAACCGGGAGAGGTGAAGCTTTCTTT